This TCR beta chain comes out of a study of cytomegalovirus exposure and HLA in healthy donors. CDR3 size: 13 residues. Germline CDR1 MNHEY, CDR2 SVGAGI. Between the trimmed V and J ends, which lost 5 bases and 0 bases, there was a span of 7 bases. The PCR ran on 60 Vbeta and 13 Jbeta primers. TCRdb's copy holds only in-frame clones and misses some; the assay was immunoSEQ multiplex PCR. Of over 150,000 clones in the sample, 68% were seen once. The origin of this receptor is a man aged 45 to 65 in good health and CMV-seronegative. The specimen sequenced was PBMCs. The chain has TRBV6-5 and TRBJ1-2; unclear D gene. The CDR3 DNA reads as TGTGCCAGCAGTAGGCGGGCTAACTATGGCTACACCTTC. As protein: CASSRRANYGYTF.